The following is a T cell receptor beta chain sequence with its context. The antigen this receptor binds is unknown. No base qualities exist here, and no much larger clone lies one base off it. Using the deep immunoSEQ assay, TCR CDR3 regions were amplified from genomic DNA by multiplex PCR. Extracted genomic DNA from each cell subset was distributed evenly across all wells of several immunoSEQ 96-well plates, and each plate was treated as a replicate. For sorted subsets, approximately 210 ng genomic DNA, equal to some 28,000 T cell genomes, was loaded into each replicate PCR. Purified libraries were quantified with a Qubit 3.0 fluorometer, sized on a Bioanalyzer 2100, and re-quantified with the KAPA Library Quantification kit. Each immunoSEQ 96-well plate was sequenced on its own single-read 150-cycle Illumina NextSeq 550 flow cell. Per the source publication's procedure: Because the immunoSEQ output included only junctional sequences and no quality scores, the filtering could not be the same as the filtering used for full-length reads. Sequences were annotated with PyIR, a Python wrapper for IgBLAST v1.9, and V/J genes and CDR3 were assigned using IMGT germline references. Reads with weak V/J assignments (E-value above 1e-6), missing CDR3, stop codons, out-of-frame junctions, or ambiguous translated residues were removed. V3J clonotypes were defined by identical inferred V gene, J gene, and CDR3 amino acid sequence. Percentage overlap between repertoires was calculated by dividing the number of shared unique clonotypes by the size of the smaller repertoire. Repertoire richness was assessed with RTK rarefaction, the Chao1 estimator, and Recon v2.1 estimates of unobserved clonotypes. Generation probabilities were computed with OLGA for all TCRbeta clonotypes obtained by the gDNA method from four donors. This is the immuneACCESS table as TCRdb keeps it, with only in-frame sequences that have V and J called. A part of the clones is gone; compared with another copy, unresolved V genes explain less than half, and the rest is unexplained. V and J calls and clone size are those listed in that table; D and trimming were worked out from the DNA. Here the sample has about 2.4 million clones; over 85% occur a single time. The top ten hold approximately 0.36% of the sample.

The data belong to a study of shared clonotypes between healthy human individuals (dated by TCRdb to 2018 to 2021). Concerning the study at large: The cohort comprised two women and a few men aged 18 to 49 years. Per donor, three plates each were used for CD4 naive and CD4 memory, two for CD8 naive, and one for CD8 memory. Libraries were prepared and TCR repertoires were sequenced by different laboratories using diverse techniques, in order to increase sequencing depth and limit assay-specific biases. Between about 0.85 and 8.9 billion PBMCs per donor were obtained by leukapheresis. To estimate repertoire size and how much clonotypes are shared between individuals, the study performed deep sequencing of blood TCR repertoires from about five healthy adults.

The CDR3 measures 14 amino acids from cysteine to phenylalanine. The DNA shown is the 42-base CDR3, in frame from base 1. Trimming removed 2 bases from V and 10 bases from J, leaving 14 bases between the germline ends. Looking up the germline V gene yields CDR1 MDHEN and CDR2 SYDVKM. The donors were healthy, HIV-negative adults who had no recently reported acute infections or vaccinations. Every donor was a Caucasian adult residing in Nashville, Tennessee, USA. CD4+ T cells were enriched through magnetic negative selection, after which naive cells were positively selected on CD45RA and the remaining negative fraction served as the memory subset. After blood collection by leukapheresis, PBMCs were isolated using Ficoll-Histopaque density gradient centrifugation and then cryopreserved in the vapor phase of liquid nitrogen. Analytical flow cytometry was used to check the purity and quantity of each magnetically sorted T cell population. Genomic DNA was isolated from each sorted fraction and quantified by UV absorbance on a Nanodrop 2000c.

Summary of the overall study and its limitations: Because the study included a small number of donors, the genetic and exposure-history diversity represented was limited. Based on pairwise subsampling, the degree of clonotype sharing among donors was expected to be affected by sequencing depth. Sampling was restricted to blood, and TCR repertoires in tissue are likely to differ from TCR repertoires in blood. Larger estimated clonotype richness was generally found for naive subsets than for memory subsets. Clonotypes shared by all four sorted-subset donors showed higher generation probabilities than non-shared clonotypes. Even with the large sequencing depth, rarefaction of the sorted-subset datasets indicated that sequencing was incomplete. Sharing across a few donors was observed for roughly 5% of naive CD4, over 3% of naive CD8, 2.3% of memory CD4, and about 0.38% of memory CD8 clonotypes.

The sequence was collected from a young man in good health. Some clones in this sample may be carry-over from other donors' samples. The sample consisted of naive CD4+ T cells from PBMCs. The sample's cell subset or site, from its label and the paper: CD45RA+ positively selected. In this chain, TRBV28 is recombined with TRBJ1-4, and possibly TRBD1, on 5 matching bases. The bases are TGTGCCAGCAGTTTAGAACCCCCTGGGGGAAAACTGTTTTTT. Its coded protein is CASSLEPPGGKLFF.